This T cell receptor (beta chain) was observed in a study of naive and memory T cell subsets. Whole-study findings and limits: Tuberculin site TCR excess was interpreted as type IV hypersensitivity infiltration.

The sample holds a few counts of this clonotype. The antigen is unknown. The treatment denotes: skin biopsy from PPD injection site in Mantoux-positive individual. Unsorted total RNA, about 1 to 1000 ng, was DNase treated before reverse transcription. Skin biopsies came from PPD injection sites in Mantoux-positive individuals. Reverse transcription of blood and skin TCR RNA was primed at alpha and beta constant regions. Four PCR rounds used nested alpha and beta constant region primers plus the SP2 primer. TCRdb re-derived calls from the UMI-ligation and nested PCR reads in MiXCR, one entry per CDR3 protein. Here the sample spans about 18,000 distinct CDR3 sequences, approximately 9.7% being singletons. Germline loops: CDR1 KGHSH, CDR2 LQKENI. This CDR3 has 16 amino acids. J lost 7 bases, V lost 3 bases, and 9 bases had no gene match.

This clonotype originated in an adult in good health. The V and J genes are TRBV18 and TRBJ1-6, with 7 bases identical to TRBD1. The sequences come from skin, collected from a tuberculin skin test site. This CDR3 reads CASSPPTTGRNSPLHF. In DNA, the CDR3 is TGTGCCAGCTCACCGCCAACGACAGGGAGGAATTCACCCCTCCACTTT.